These 25 T cell receptor beta chains were sequenced from one sample in a study of blood T cells in healthy people across ages. A sample-barcoded 5' primer and a J-beta primer mix were used in a second PCR of roughly 7 to 11 cycles. MiXCR was run by TCRdb on the 5' RACE reads, yielding one entry per CDR3 protein. The sample carries about 1.4 million distinct CDR3 sequences, approximately 59% recorded once. Sequencing input: blood. The receptors shown here come from a man between 18 and 29 years old in good health.

This chain connects TRBV4-1 to TRBJ2-6, with D unclear. The V and J ends lost 3 bases and 0 bases respectively, with 12 bases between them. The CDR3 is made up of 17 amino acids. Germline CDR1 is MGHRA and CDR2 is YSYEKL. DNA for the CDR3: TGCGCCAGCAGCCAGGCGGACCGCCACTCTGGGGCCAACGTCCTGACTTTC. Its translation is CASSQADRHSGANVLTF.

As to this clonotype: The junction does not match germline at one end; this may be a read error. The chain recombines TRBV11-2 with TRBJ2-3, with 7 bases identical to TRBD2. The germline V gene has CDR1 SGHAT and CDR2 FQNNGV. CDR3 length: 15 residues. CDR3 sequence (DNA): TGTGCCAGCAGCTTAGGCGGGAGAGGAGTCGATATGCAGTATTTT. Translation gives CASSLGGRGVDMQYF.

This clonotype was found a few times. The rearrangement joins TRBV29-1 to TRBJ1-1; D is possibly TRBD1 (6 bases). Germline CDR1 reads SQVTM; CDR2 reads ANQGSEA. Deletions cut 6 bases from V and 11 bases from J, with 16 bases between. The CDR3 consists of 11 residues. DNA of the CDR3: TGCAGCGTAGCCCCAACAGGGATGGCTTTCTTT. Amino acids: CSVAPTGMAFF.

This chain joins TRBV6-6 and TRBJ1-2; 7 bases agree with TRBD1. The CDR3 runs to 15 residues. After removal of 2 bases from V and 4 bases from J, the junction contained 7 bases not matched to a gene. The V gene's germline CDR1 is MNHNY and CDR2 SVGAGI (reference sequence). CDR3 DNA: TGTGCCAGCAGTTACGCGCCAAGGGACAGCTATGGCTACACCTTC. Its translation is CASSYAPRDSYGYTF.

The chain combines TRBV7-2 with TRBJ2-1, with 7 bases that match TRBD2. The tail of the sequence fits TRBJ2-7 better, so the J call may be wrong. The CDR3 spans 16 residues. The germline V gene has CDR1 SGHTA and CDR2 FQGNSA. The CDR3: CASSSVAGGTYNEQYF. In DNA form, the CDR3 reads TGTGCCAGCAGCTCCGTAGCGGGTGGAACTTACAATGAGCAGTACTTC.

V is TRBV5-1 and J is TRBJ2-1; D is uncertain. V lost 3 bases and J 5 bases, leaving 12 bases between the germline ends. Germline-derived CDR1 and CDR2 are SGHRS and YFSETQ. The CDR3 covers 14 residues. The CDR3 nucleotides are TGCGCCAGCAGCTCCGCAAGACTGAACAATGAGCAGTTCTTC. This translates into CASSSARLNNEQFF.

The chain employs TRBV7-2 and TRBJ2-7; D is unresolved. This CDR3 comprises 14 residues. In germline, CDR1 is SGHTA, CDR2 FQGNSA. Trimming took 6 bases from V and 2 from J, leaving 14 bases between them. CDR3 sequence (DNA): TGTGCCAGCAGTCTAGGCCGGATGCCCTACGAGCAGTACTTC. Translating it yields CASSLGRMPYEQYF.

On this clonotype itself: At one end, the junction sequence differs from germline, possibly due to a read error. This chain uses TRBV6-5 with TRBJ1-1; the D is unclear. The CDR3 sequence is 16 residues long. The germline gives CDR1 MNHEY, CDR2 SVGAGI. The CDR3 DNA follows: TGTGCCAGTAGTTACACCTCTCGAGGCAGGTTCACTGAAGCTTTCTTT. Its translation is CASSYTSRGRFTEAFF.

The V gene is TRBV28, the J gene TRBJ1-6, with unresolved D. With 2 bases removed from V and 10 bases from J, the gap between germline ends came to 9 bases. The CDR3 runs 13 residues. CDR1 and CDR2 from the germline V gene are MDHEN and SYDVKM. The CDR3 protein is CASSLGHRSPLHF. The CDR3 DNA reads TGTGCCAGCAGTTTAGGCCATAGGTCACCCCTCCACTTT.

This chain uses TRBV2 with TRBJ1-1, with a possible D match to TRBD1 (5 bases). CDR3 length equals 11 residues. Trimming left V 6 bases short and J 11 bases short, with 13 bases between. The germline V gene has CDR1 SNHLY and CDR2 FYNNEI. The CDR3 sequence: CASRGHAGAFF. CDR3 DNA: TGTGCCAGCAGAGGACACGCCGGGGCTTTCTTT. Full variable domain (outside the CDR3, taken from reference TRBV2 and TRBJ1-1): EPEVTQTPSHQVTQMGQEVILRCVPISNHLYFYWYRQILGQKVEFLVSFYNNEISEKSEIFDDQFSVERPDGSNFTLKIRSTKLEDSAMYFCASRGHAGAFFGQGTRLTVV.

This CDR3 is CASSLVLGTISYNEQFF. The DNA of the CDR3 is TGTGCCAGCAGCTTAGTATTGGGGACAATTTCCTACAATGAGCAGTTCTTC. The genes are TRBV7-9 and TRBJ2-1; a weak D match, TRBD1 (6 bases). Germline V gives CDR1 SEHNR, CDR2 FQNEAQ (reference sequence). Trimming left V 1 base short and J 1 base short, with 14 bases between. CDR3 size: 17 residues. Together with reference TRBV7-9 and TRBJ2-1, the CDR3 gives the full variable domain: DTGVSQNPRHKITKRGQNVTFRCDPISEHNRLYWYRQTLGQGPEFLTYFQNEAQLEKSRLLSDRFSAERPKGSFSTLEIQRTEQGDSAMYLCASSLVLGTISYNEQFFGPGTRLTVL.

This clonotype has only a few counts. The chain has TRBV6-6 and TRBJ2-2; 8 bases align to TRBD2. The J segment lost 2 bases and the V segment lost 6 bases, leaving 5 bases of the junction unmatched. This CDR3 comprises 15 residues. Germline V CDR1 and CDR2: MNHNY, SVGAGI (reference sequence). CDR3 amino acids: CASSQTSGNTGELFF. The CDR3 DNA is TGTGCCAGCAGCCAAACTAGCGGTAACACCGGGGAGCTGTTTTTT.

At least ten counts were recorded for this clonotype. The rearrangement links TRBV20-1 to TRBJ2-1, with 14 bases matching TRBD2. This CDR3 is built from 16 residues. Looked up from germline, CDR1 is DFQATT and CDR2 is SNEGSKA (reference sequence). V dropped 0 bases and J dropped 9; count of bases not matched to a gene: 7. The CDR3 protein is CSARDGGLAGESEQFF. The CDR3, as DNA: TGCAGTGCTAGAGATGGGGGACTAGCGGGAGAAAGTGAGCAGTTCTTC.

This clonotype was seen only a few times. V and J are TRBV6-1 and TRBJ2-7; D remains unclear. The J call may be faulty, since TRBJ2-5 better matches the DNA end. The CDR3 has 16 amino acids. Germline V gene data show CDR1 as MNHNS and CDR2 as SASEGT. The CDR3 loop reads CASRKQRVMIQETQYF. The CDR3 nucleotides read TGTGCCAGCAGAAAACAAAGGGTCATGATCCAAGAGACCCAGTACTTC.

Note on this clonotype: This may come from a read error, since a much larger clone is one base off. The chain has TRBV20-1 and TRBJ2-7; 8 nucleotides line up with TRBD1. Losses at the gene ends were 0 bases for V and 0 bases for J; bases not matched to a gene: 7. The CDR3 is 16 residues long. Germline CDR1 is DFQATT and CDR2 is SNEGSKA (reference sequence). The CDR3, as DNA: TGCAGTGCTAGAGACGCAACAGGGGGAGGCTCCTACGAGCAGTACTTC. As protein: CSARDATGGGSYEQYF.

The chain joins TRBV5-1 to TRBJ2-1, with TRBD2 as a possible D gene (6 bases). This CDR3 region has 13 residues. V was trimmed by 4 bases and J by 7 bases, leaving 12 bases between them. Germline V gene data show CDR1 as SGHRS and CDR2 as YFSETQ. Here the CDR3 DNA reads TGCGCCAGCAGCATCGGGACTCCTAATGAGCAGTTCTTC. This sequence encodes CASSIGTPNEQFF.

The chain recombines TRBV25-1 with TRBJ2-1; 10 positions agree with TRBD2. The germline gives CDR1 MGHDK, CDR2 SYGVNS. V lost 2 bases, J lost 7 bases, and 2 bases stayed unmatched. The CDR3 runs 14 residues. The chain's CDR3 is CASSETAGGNEQFF. CDR3 DNA sequence: TGTGCCAGCAGTGAAACAGCGGGAGGGAATGAGCAGTTCTTC.

This chain connects TRBV7-9 to TRBJ1-1; TRBD1 is a possible D gene (5 bases). The CDR3 has 12 residues. The V end was cut by 5 bases, the J end by 7 bases, with 11 bases between. Germline V CDR1 and CDR2: SEHNR, FQNEAQ (reference sequence). Here the CDR3 reads CASSLQTDEAFF. CDR3 nucleotide sequence: TGTGCCAGCAGCCTCCAGACAGATGAAGCTTTCTTT. The entire variable domain, with the rest obtained from reference TRBV7-9 and TRBJ1-1, is as follows: DTGVSQNPRHKITKRGQNVTFRCDPISEHNRLYWYRQTLGQGPEFLTYFQNEAQLEKSRLLSDRFSAERPKGSFSTLEIQRTEQGDSAMYLCASSLQTDEAFFGQGTRLTVV.

V gene TRBV4-1 combines with J gene TRBJ2-7; TRBD2 matches 10 bases. Germline loops: CDR1 MGHRA, CDR2 YSYEKL. The CDR3 has 16 amino acids. The ends lost 7 bases at V and 0 bases at J; junction bases unmatched: 9. CDR3 DNA sequence: TGCGCCAGCAACCACCTTAGCGGGAGGAGCTCCTACGAGCAGTACTTC. The encoded protein is CASNHLSGRSSYEQYF.

This clonotype was counted between two and nine times. V gene TRBV4-3 combines with J gene TRBJ1-1; possible D gene TRBD1, 5 bases. Trimming took off 5 bases at V and 7 bases at J, with 17 bases between the two ends. Germline V gene lookup returns CDR1 LGHNA and CDR2 YSLEER. The CDR3 is 14 amino acids. CDR3 sequence (DNA): TGCGCCAGCAGCATTCAGGGCGGCGGGGGTGAAGCTTTCTTT. It is translated as CASSIQGGGGEAFF.

V is TRBV7-9 and J is TRBJ2-1; D unclear. The CDR3 is made up of 15 amino acids. V lost 4 bases and J 1 base, leaving 11 bases between the germline ends. CDR1 and CDR2 from the germline V gene are SEHNR and FQNEAQ (reference sequence). CDR3 nucleotide sequence: TGTGCCAGCAGCTCGACAACACGATCCTACAATGAGCAGTTCTTC. This codes for CASSSTTRSYNEQFF.

This clonotype was counted a few times. CDR3 residues: CASSQDLTPGGTDTQYF. CDR3 nucleotides: TGTGCCAGCAGCCAAGATCTAACGCCGGGGGGCACAGATACGCAGTATTTT. The J gene is TRBJ2-3, the V gene TRBV14; TRBD2 is a possible D gene (6 bases). Germline V gene lookup returns CDR1 SGHDN and CDR2 FVKESK. The CDR3 has 17 residues. V lost 0 bases to trimming and J lost 1 base, with 14 bases between them.

The CDR3 region has the DNA TGCGCCAGCAGCCAAGATCGAACGGGAGGGGGAAGCATTCAGTACTTC. As protein: CASSQDRTGGGSIQYF. The gene calls are TRBV4-3 and TRBJ2-4; 8 bases align to TRBD2. Trimming took 0 bases from V and 9 from J; bases not matched to a gene: 10. The CDR3 has 16 amino acids. The germline V gene has CDR1 LGHNA and CDR2 YSLEER.

This clonotype was counted a single time. One end of the junction is discordant with germline, which a read error may explain. The chain has TRBV2 and TRBJ2-1; 10 bases are a match to TRBD2. The J call may be mistaken, given a closer DNA end match to TRBJ2-7. The CDR3 is 14 residues long. Germline CDR1 is SNHLY and CDR2 is FYNNEI. The CDR3 bases are TGCGCCAGCAGCGGGGGGGCGACAGTCTACGAGCAGTACTTC. It yields the protein CASSGGATVYEQYF.

The chain has TRBV29-1 and TRBJ2-1; 14 positions agree with TRBD2. The CDR3 contains 16 residues. V dropped 5 bases and J dropped 3; count of bases not matched to a gene: 6. Germline V gene sequence: CDR1 SQVTM, CDR2 ANQGSEA. CDR3 sequence: CSVKGLAGAGYNEQFF. DNA for the CDR3: TGCAGCGTTAAGGGACTAGCGGGAGCAGGCTACAATGAGCAGTTCTTC.